The TCR beta chain described here comes from a study of vaccination effects on CD4 cells after COVID-19. Overall study findings and caveats: In healthy vaccinees, only 1 of 255 vaccine-induced clones cross-reacted with common cold coronaviruses.

Sequencing followed a ViraFEST assay step that expanded antigen-specific CD4+ T cells with viral peptide pools. Culturing for about 10 days preceded CD4+ T cell isolation. People in the vaccine group had not been infected with SARS-CoV-2 before, and their nucleocapsid antibodies were negative. Cultures received IL-2 medium that replaced half the medium on days 3 and 7. Notes on this clone: The antigen remains undetermined.

TCRdb's copy holds only in-frame clones and misses some; the assay was immunoSEQ multiplex PCR. The sample consists of 77,000 or so clones, around 81% of them appearing once. Germline V gene data show CDR1 as SGHRS and CDR2 as YFSETQ. The V end lost 0 bases, the J end lost 3 bases, and 11 bases lay between the germline ends. The CDR3 sequence is 15 residues long. The receptor comes from a human donor who received a COVID-19 vaccine. The source was CD4+ T cells from PBMCs cultured with SARS-CoV-2 spike peptides, collected before COVID-19 vaccination. This rearrangement joins TRBV5-1 to TRBJ2-3; no clear D gene. The CDR3 DNA reads TGCGCCAGCAGCTTGGAGCCTATGAATACAGATACGCAGTATTTT. Its protein product is CASSLEPMNTDTQYF.